This T cell receptor beta chain was found in a study of T cells after yellow fever vaccination. Whole-study findings and limits: The study re-detected most primary-vaccination clones after the booster (approximately 97% CD4, around 90% CD8).

This clonotype has more than one count but fewer than ten. The antigen remains undetermined. By 5'RACE template switching, TCR cDNA was produced, with a universal primer site and UMIs added in the process. TCRdb re-analysed the 5' RACE reads in MiXCR, keeping a single row per CDR3 protein. In the table there are approximately 180,000 distinct CDR3 sequences, about 6.2% of which are singletons. From germline, CDR1 is SGDLS and CDR2 YYNGEE. This CDR3 has 13 amino acids. V lost 2 bases and J 8 bases, leaving 13 bases between the germline ends. The genes are TRBV9 and TRBJ1-2, with a weak D call TRBD1 (6 bases). The clonotype was recovered from a man between 18 and 29 years old who received the YFV17D yellow fever vaccine. Sample: CD4+ T cells sorted from PBMCs, taken on the day of the first yellow fever vaccination. This chain's CDR3 is CASSVQGISGYTF. The CDR3 DNA is TGTGCCAGCAGCGTCCAGGGGATCAGCGGCTACACCTTC. Full variable domain (outside the CDR3, taken from reference TRBV9 and TRBJ1-2): DSGVTQTPKHLITATGQRVTLRCSPRSGDLSVYWYQQSLDQGLQFLIQYYNGEERAKGNILERFSAQQFPDLHSELNLSSLELGDSALYFCASSVQGISGYTFGSGTRLTVV.